The sequence of this TCR beta chain was determined in a study of T cells in localized non-small cell lung cancer. Using immunoSEQ multiplex PCR, the repertoire was profiled, and TCRdb retains in-frame clones only, with some absent. This table has around 6,000 clones, roughly 87% appearing once. The CDR3 spans 15 residues. The V end was cut by 4 bases, the J end by 6 bases, with 16 bases between. The germline V gene encodes CDR1 SGHRS and CDR2 YFSETQ. Sequencing used peripheral blood, obtained before any cancer treatment. The chain couples TRBV5-1 to TRBJ1-4; perhaps TRBD1 as D (5 bases). The sequence came from a male donor aged 60 or over with stage I lung adenocarcinoma. The CDR3 spells CASSRGDGPDEKLFF. The CDR3 DNA follows: TGCGCCAGCAGCAGGGGAGACGGACCGGATGAAAAACTGTTTTTT.